These T cell receptor beta chains were read from a single sample in a study of T and B cells in COVID-19 patients. TCRdb re-called the multiplex PCR reads with MiXCR, one entry per CDR3 protein. The table includes over 5,500 distinct CDR3 sequences, less than 35% detected once. The sample comprised blood. The receptors stem from a human donor with active COVID-19. The donor label of this sample is uncertain. Both conserved end residues are part of each CDR3. D genes are given only for firm matches. The size entry is marked missing in some rows and otherwise reads once, few, many or a size class.

TRBV30	TRBJ1-5	.	few	TGTGCCTGGAGTGTACGCAGGGATAGCAATCAGCCCCAGCATTTT	CAWSVRRDSNQPQHF
TRBV19	TRBJ1-2	.	medium-sized	TGTGCCAGTAGCCCGGACAGTCCTTATGGCTACACCTTC	CASSPDSPYGYTF
TRBV5-1	TRBJ2-1	.	.	TGCGCCAGCAGCTTGGCAGAGAGGGGTGAGCAGTTCTTC	CASSLAERGEQFF
TRBV5-1	TRBJ2-5	TRBD1	.	TGCGCCAGCAGCTATCAATCGGGACAGGGCAAAGAGACCCAGTACTTC	CASSYQSGQGKETQYF
TRBV29-1	TRBJ2-5	TRBD2	medium-sized	TGCAGCGTTGAACTAGCGGGAGCGCGAGAGACCCAGTACTTC	CSVELAGARETQYF
TRBV4-3	TRBJ1-3	TRBD1	.	TGCGCCAGCAGCCAAGATGGGCAGGGGGCGTTCAACACCATATATTTT	CASSQDGQGAFNTIYF
TRBV27	TRBJ1-6	.	medium-sized	TGTGCCAGCAGTTCCAGGGTGTGGGGGTCACCCCTCCACTTT	CASSSRVWGSPLHF
TRBV15	TRBJ2-2	.	medium-sized	TGTGCCACCAGCAGAGGGGGAAGGGCGAACACCGGGGAGCTGTTTTTT	CATSRGGRANTGELFF
TRBV18	TRBJ1-1	.	.	TGTGCCAGCTCACCCCCGACACGGAGCGGTGAGGCTTTCTTT	CASSPPTRSGEAFF
TRBV30	TRBJ1-5	.	medium-sized	TGTGCCTGGAAGGGGGGTACCAATCAGCCCCAGCATTTT	CAWKGGTNQPQHF
TRBV6-5	TRBJ2-5	TRBD1	few	TGTGCCAGCAGTCCTGACAGGGGGCAGAGGCAAGAGACCCAGTACTTC	CASSPDRGQRQETQYF
TRBV6-2/TRBV6-3	TRBJ1-5	.	few	TGTGCCAGCAGTTACGATCGGACACGGTCCGTTCAGCCCCAGCATTTT	CASSYDRTRSVQPQHF
TRBV6-5	TRBJ2-1	TRBD2	.	TGTGCCGCTTCCCCACAGCGGGAATTAGACAATGAGCAGTTCTTC	CAASPQRELDNEQFF
TRBV4-3	TRBJ1-1	TRBD1	.	TGCGCCAGCAGCCGGGGGACAGGCTTTCGGGTTGACACTGAAGCTTTCTTT	CASSRGTGFRVDTEAFF
TRBV24-1	TRBJ2-3	.	medium-sized	TGTGCCACCAGTGACCCCCAAAGACCTACAGATACGCAGTATTTT	CATSDPQRPTDTQYF
TRBV20-1	TRBJ1-5	.	.	TGCAGTGCTAGGTCGGGAAACCTGATTAATCAGCCCCAGCATTTT	CSARSGNLINQPQHF
TRBV11-3	TRBJ1-2	.	medium-sized	TGTGCCAGCAGCTTGGGGGTTTCGCGTACCTATGGCTACACCTTC	CASSLGVSRTYGYTF
TRBV6-5	TRBJ1-2	TRBD1	few	TGTGCCAGCAGTTATGGGACAGGCAGGGGGGGCTACACCTTC	CASSYGTGRGGYTF
TRBV7-2	TRBJ2-3	.	few	TGTGCCAGCAGCTTAGGAATCGGAGGGGGGACTAGCACAGATACGCAGTATTTT	CASSLGIGGGTSTDTQYF
TRBV6-5	TRBJ2-1	.	medium-sized	TGTGCCAGCAGTTACTCCAAGTCTGGCTACTACAATGAGCAGTTCTTC	CASSYSKSGYYNEQFF
TRBV11-2	TRBJ2-1	TRBD2	.	TGTGCCAGCAGCTCGGGACTAGCGGGATACAATGAGCAGTTCTTC	CASSSGLAGYNEQFF
TRBV6-5	TRBJ2-7	TRBD2	few	TGTGCCAGCAGTGGCGGGTTAGCGGGATCCTACGAGCAGTACTTC	CASSGGLAGSYEQYF
TRBV19	TRBJ1-5	.	medium-sized	TGTGCCAGTACAAGCCAGAATCAGCCCCAGCATTTT	CASTSQNQPQHF
TRBV7-6	TRBJ2-5	.	.	TGTGCCAGCGGCCAAGAGACCCAGTACTTC	CASGQETQYF
TRBV30	TRBJ2-7	.	medium-sized	TGTGCCTGCCTCGACAGACCCTACGAGCAGTACTTC	CACLDRPYEQYF
TRBV6-1	TRBJ1-3	.	.	TGTGCCAGCAGTGTTCTCCAGGGGACTGGAAACACCATATATTTT	CASSVLQGTGNTIYF
TRBV20-1	TRBJ2-2	.	few	TGCAGTGCTAGAGAAAACGCCGGAGGGGAGCTGTTTTTT	CSARENAGGELFF
TRBV24-1	TRBJ1-2	.	few	TGTGCCACCAGTGAAGCTAACTATGGCTACACCTTC	CATSEANYGYTF
TRBV6-1	TRBJ2-1	.	.	TGTACCAGCAGTGATCGACTAGAGTTCGATGAGCAGTTCTTC	CTSSDRLEFDEQFF
TRBV7-2	TRBJ2-5	.	few	TGTGCCAGCAGCCCGGGCCCTCAGGAGACCCAGTACTTC	CASSPGPQETQYF
TRBV29-1	TRBJ2-1	.	medium-sized	TGCAGCGTTGATATGGGGACCTGGGGCAATGAGCAGTTCTTC	CSVDMGTWGNEQFF
TRBV18	TRBJ2-2	TRBD1	medium-sized	TGTGCCAGCTCACCAAGGACAGGGGTGAACACCGGGGAGCTGTTTTTT	CASSPRTGVNTGELFF
TRBV11-3	TRBJ2-3	.	few	TGTGCCAGCAGCCAGGTGGGAGATACGCAGTATTTT	CASSQVGDTQYF
TRBV7-9	TRBJ1-2	.	.	TGTGCCAGCAGCTTATTAGGAGGGGACCCTAGCTATGGCTACACCTTC	CASSLLGGDPSYGYTF
TRBV6-5	TRBJ2-7	.	.	TGTGCCAGCATTTACTCTACGGGCGGGGCTTCCTACGAGCAGTACTTC	CASIYSTGGASYEQYF
TRBV12-3/TRBV12-4	TRBJ1-2	.	.	TGTGCCAGCAGTTTATCCGGGGTGGGCTACACCTTC	CASSLSGVGYTF
TRBV24-1	TRBJ1-2	.	once	TGTGCCACCAGTGATTACAGGGATATGCGAGGCTACACCTTC	CATSDYRDMRGYTF
TRBV5-6	TRBJ1-6	TRBD1	few	TGTGCCAGCAGCCCGGGACAGGGGGTTGGCAATTCACCCCTCCACTTT	CASSPGQGVGNSPLHF
TRBV6-5	TRBJ1-6	TRBD1	.	TGTGCCAGCAGTGACCTCCGGGACAGTACCTATAATTCACCCCTCCACTTT	CASSDLRDSTYNSPLHF
TRBV18	TRBJ1-2	.	.	TGTGCCAGCTCTCCTGGACAGTCTAACTATGGCTACACCTTC	CASSPGQSNYGYTF
TRBV24-1	TRBJ1-6	TRBD1	few	TGTGCCACCAGTGAGGGACAGGGGAATCCCTCCCTCCACTTT	CATSEGQGNPSLHF
TRBV6-1	TRBJ1-5	.	.	TGTGCCAGCAGTGCGACAGTAGATAGCAATCAGCCCCAGCATTTT	CASSATVDSNQPQHF
TRBV20-1	TRBJ1-4	TRBD1	once	TGCAGTGCTAACCCCCCCACACAGGGGGCCTACAATGAAAAACTGTTTTTT	CSANPPTQGAYNEKLFF
TRBV30	TRBJ1-2	.	.	TGTGCCTGGAGAGTACTCGGATCTAACTATGGCTACACCTTC	CAWRVLGSNYGYTF
TRBV12-3/TRBV12-4	TRBJ1-1	TRBD1	.	TGTGCCAGCAGTCCACAGGGGGGTCACACTGAAGCTTTCTTT	CASSPQGGHTEAFF
TRBV6-1	TRBJ2-3	.	medium-sized	TGTGCCAGCAGTGCGGGGGAGGGCACAGATACGCAGTATTTT	CASSAGEGTDTQYF
TRBV18	TRBJ2-3	.	medium-sized	TGTGCCAGCTCACTCGCCACAGATACGCAGTATTTT	CASSLATDTQYF
TRBV15	TRBJ2-6	TRBD2	medium-sized	TGTGCCACCAGCCGCGACCGCACTAGCGGGGGCCGGATTAACTCTGGGGCCAACGTCCTGACTTTC	CATSRDRTSGGRINSGANVLTF
TRBV12-3/TRBV12-4	TRBJ2-7	.	.	TGTGCCAGCAGTTATTGGACGGTCACAGTATCTCCGGACGAGCAGTACTTC	CASSYWTVTVSPDEQYF
TRBV20-1	TRBJ1-1	.	.	TGCAGTGCTAAGGATAACACTGAAGCTTTCTTT	CSAKDNTEAFF
TRBV30	TRBJ2-1	.	medium-sized	TGTGCCTGGAGTGTACACAGGATAAAGAATGAGCAGTTCTTC	CAWSVHRIKNEQFF
TRBV24-1	TRBJ2-1	.	few	TGTGCCACCAGTGATTTTAAATTCTATGAGCAGTTCTTC	CATSDFKFYEQFF
TRBV6-1	TRBJ1-2	TRBD1	medium-sized	TGTGCCAGCAGTGATGTGGGACAGAACTATGGCTACACCTTC	CASSDVGQNYGYTF
TRBV5-4	TRBJ2-7	.	.	TGTGCCAGCAGACCCCGAGAAGGGAACTACGAGCAGTACTTC	CASRPREGNYEQYF
TRBV6-6	TRBJ2-6	TRBD2	few	TGTGCCAGCAGTTACTTTAGCGGGAGGGCCCGTGGGGCCAACGTCCTGACTTTC	CASSYFSGRARGANVLTF